This T cell receptor (beta chain) came from a study of cytomegalovirus exposure and HLA in healthy donors. All donors participated as healthy donors of bone marrow. CDR1 MNHNY and CDR2 SVGAGI come from the germline V gene (reference sequence). CDR3 length: 13 residues. This clone was found once. One end of the junction is discordant with germline, which a read error may explain. The sample holds other DNA sequences that translate to the same CDR3. The PCR made use of 60 Vbeta and 13 Jbeta primers. In the original processing: Unique TCR beta chains totaled some 88 million in a later count, with roughly 11 million of them shared. TCRdb's copy holds only in-frame clones and misses some; the assay was immunoSEQ multiplex PCR. V, J and clone size derive from that table, while D and trimming were established from the DNA sequence. The repertoire holds 150,000 to 200,000 clones, with 75% to 85% as singletons.

The receptor comes from a woman between 18 and 30 years old in good health and CMV-seronegative. The rearrangement uses TRBV6-6 and TRBJ2-1; a weak D match, TRBD1 (6 bases). Sequenced input: PBMCs. In DNA form, the CDR3 reads TGCGCCAGCAGGCGCGAGATCACAGGGAAGGGGTTCTTC. Protein product: CASRREITGKGFF.